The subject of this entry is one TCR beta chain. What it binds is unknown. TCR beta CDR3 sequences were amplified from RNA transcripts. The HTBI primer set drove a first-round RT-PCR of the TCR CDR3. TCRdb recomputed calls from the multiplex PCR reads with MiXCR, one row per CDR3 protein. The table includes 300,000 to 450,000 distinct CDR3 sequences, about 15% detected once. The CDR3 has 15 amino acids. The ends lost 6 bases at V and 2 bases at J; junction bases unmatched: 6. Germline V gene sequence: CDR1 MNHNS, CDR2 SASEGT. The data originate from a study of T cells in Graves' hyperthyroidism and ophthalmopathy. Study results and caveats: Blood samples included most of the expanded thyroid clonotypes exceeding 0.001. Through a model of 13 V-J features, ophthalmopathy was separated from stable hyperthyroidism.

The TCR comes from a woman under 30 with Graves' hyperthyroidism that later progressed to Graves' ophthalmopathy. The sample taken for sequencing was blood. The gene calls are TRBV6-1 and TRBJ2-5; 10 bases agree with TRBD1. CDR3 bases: TGTGCCAGCAGGGTGGGGACAGGGGCACAAGAGACCCAGTACTTC. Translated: CASRVGTGAQETQYF.